This TCR beta chain was captured by sequencing in a study of shared clonotypes between healthy human individuals. Study-level information: Every donor yielded three CD4 naive, three CD4 memory, two CD8 naive and one CD8 memory plate.

Trimming shortened V by 4 bases and J by 3 bases, and 13 bases separated the two germline ends. The CDR3 extends over 14 amino acids. Germline CDR1 is SGHNT and CDR2 is YYREEE (reference sequence). Clones were read by immunoSEQ multiplex PCR, and TCRdb kept only the in-frame ones, dropping some. Altogether about 1.1 million clones are present, roughly 74% being singletons, with the ten largest covering about 0.52%. The study, taken as a whole, reports: An expected dependence of interdonor clonotype sharing on sequencing depth was noted. Around 5% was the fraction of naive CD4 clonotypes found shared across several donors.

To note about this clone: The antigen is undetermined.

The chain links TRBV5-4 to TRBJ1-1, with D perhaps TRBD1 (5 bases). The receptor was derived from a young man in good health. Some clones in this sample may be carry-over from other donors' samples. Material for sequencing was memory CD4+ T cells from PBMCs. Subset given: CD45RA-negative fraction. CDR3 sequence reads: CASSALGAHTEAFF. For the CDR3, the DNA is TGTGCCAGCAGCGCCCTAGGGGCCCACACTGAAGCTTTCTTT.